The source of this T cell receptor (beta chain) is a study of T-cell reconstitution after alpha-beta-depleted transplantation in children. This CDR3 is built from 13 residues. The V end lost 8 bases, the J end lost 1 base, and 11 bases lay between the germline ends. Germline lookup yields CDR1 MNHEY and CDR2 SMNVEV (reference sequence). Library preparation (for TCRbeta) was performed with unique molecular identifiers. TCRdb itself ran the PCR reads through MiXCR, one entry per CDR3 protein. The repertoire consists of about 190,000 distinct CDR3 sequences, with more than 6.5% occurring once and the leading ten covering about 3%. This clonotype was counted many times.

This sequence originates from a human donor who donated a stem cell graft to a child with Wiskott-Aldrich syndrome. The sample here was PBMCs from the stem cell graft donor, taken from the stem cell graft. The chain recombines TRBV27 with TRBJ2-5; no clear D. CDR3 loop: CASGMVAQETQYF. CDR3 nucleotide sequence: TGTGCCAGCGGGATGGTAGCCCAAGAGACCCAGTACTTC.